The rows below give T cell receptor beta chains drawn from one sample of a study of blood T cell repertoires in COVID-19. Profiling relied on immunoSEQ multiplex PCR, and the TCRdb table lists in-frame clones only, not all of them. The sample gives about 110,000 clones, roughly 70% of which show up once; 1.5% to 2% is in the top ten. Material for sequencing was peripheral blood. The receptors were gathered from a woman between 40 and 55 years old with acute or convalescent COVID-19. CDR3s include the opening cysteine and the closing phenylalanine or tryptophan. D genes are given only for firm matches. Clone size is not always given. Where it is, it says once, few, many or a class for expanded clones.

D gene	J gene	clone size	V gene	CDR3 DNA	CDR3 protein
TRBD2	TRBJ2-2	-	TRBV10-3	TGTGCCATCAGACCCTGGGTAGCGGGGGCAATCGGGGAGCTGTTTTTT	CAIRPWVAGAIGELFF
TRBD1	TRBJ1-2	few	TRBV12-3/TRBV12-4	TGTGCCAGCAGTTCGACAGGGATTGGTGGCTACACCTTC	CASSSTGIGGYTF
TRBD1	TRBJ2-7	-	TRBV19	TGTGCCAGTAGTATGCTGGGACAGGGGCACGAGCAGTACTTC	CASSMLGQGHEQYF
-	TRBJ2-5	-	TRBV6-4	TGTGCCAGCACCCAGCGGCAGATCCAAGAGACCCAGTACTTC	CASTQRQIQETQYF
TRBD1	TRBJ2-5	-	TRBV29-1	TGCAGCGTTGTACAGGGGGCTGGAGAGACCCAGTACTTC	CSVVQGAGETQYF
-	TRBJ2-7	-	TRBV29-1	TGCAGCGTTGCGGAGGCCTACGAGCAGTACTTC	CSVAEAYEQYF
TRBD1	TRBJ1-6	-	TRBV5-6	TGTGCCAGCAGCTTCGGAGACAGGGGAGGGAATTCACCCCTCCACTTT	CASSFGDRGGNSPLHF
TRBD2	TRBJ2-5	-	TRBV5-4	TGTGCCAGCAGCCCTCAGCGGGGGCAAGAGACCCAGTACTTC	CASSPQRGQETQYF
-	TRBJ1-5	few	TRBV19	TGTGCCAGTAGTATATGGACAGACGATCAGCCCCAGCATTTT	CASSIWTDDQPQHF
-	TRBJ2-3	-	TRBV3-1/TRBV3-2	TGTGCCAGCAGCACCCGGGACAAGTCTAGCACAGATACGCAGTATTTT	CASSTRDKSSTDTQYF
TRBD1	TRBJ2-1	-	TRBV19	TGTGCCAGTAGTACCTACTCAGGGGGTCTACACCGCAATGAGCAGTTCTTC	CASSTYSGGLHRNEQFF
TRBD2	TRBJ2-3	-	TRBV5-1	TGCGCCAGCAGCTCCGGGGGGGGGCTATCCACAGATACGCAGTATTTT	CASSSGGGLSTDTQYF
-	TRBJ1-5	-	TRBV19	TGTGCCAGTAGTATTACGGGGGGCAATCAGCCCCAGCATTTT	CASSITGGNQPQHF
-	TRBJ1-1	-	TRBV2	TGTGCCAGCAGTACAGGGACTGAAGCTTTCTTT	CASSTGTEAFF
TRBD1	TRBJ1-3	few	TRBV9	TGTGCCAGCAGCCCACAGGGGAAAGGAAACACCATATATTTT	CASSPQGKGNTIYF
-	TRBJ2-1	few	TRBV9	TGTGCCAGCAGCGTTCATTCTAGAAATGACAATGAGCAGTTCTTC	CASSVHSRNDNEQFF
TRBD2	TRBJ2-7	many	TRBV5-1	TGCGCCAGCAGCTTGGCCGGTGGGAGGGCTCAGTACTTC	CASSLAGGRAQYF
TRBD2	TRBJ2-5	-	TRBV11-3	TGTGCCAGCAGCTTAGAGAGGACTAGCGGGGGGGCACGGCAAGAGACCCAGTACTTC	CASSLERTSGGARQETQYF
-	TRBJ2-7	few	TRBV2	TGTGCCAGCAGTGAATTATACGAGCAGTACTTC	CASSELYEQYF
-	TRBJ1-5	few	TRBV20-1	TGCAGTGCTAGTGAGGGGGGGCCCAATCAGCCCCAGCATTTT	CSASEGGPNQPQHF
TRBD1	TRBJ2-3	-	TRBV7-8	TGTGCCAGCAGCACCAGGGACAGGGGCACAGATACGCAGTATTTT	CASSTRDRGTDTQYF
-	TRBJ1-6	few	TRBV27	TGTGCCAGCAGTTTGAAGTTAAGACAGAAAAATTCACCCCTCCACTTT	CASSLKLRQKNSPLHF
TRBD1	TRBJ2-5	-	TRBV24-1	TGTGCCACCAGTGTGGGCGACAGGGTAGAGACCCAGTACTTC	CATSVGDRVETQYF
TRBD1	TRBJ2-1	-	TRBV24-1	TGTGCCACCAGTGAAGGACTTGGCGGGACAGGGTCATACAATGAGCAGTTCTTC	CATSEGLGGTGSYNEQFF
TRBD1	TRBJ2-7	-	TRBV2	TGTGCCAGCAGAGGACAGGGGAACTACGAGCAGTACTTC	CASRGQGNYEQYF
-	TRBJ1-4	few	TRBV20-1	TGCAGTGCACCGGGACAAGGAAAACTGTTTTTT	CSAPGQGKLFF
-	TRBJ1-4	-	TRBV6-1	TGTGCCAGCAGTGAAGGACAGCCCCCCGAAAAACTGTTTTTT	CASSEGQPPEKLFF
-	TRBJ2-3	-	TRBV3-1/TRBV3-2	TGTGCCAGCAGCCAAGAGGGCACCTATACGCAGTATTTT	CASSQEGTYTQYF
-	TRBJ2-3	-	TRBV5-1	TGCGCCAGCAAACTCAGGGGAGGCACAGATACGCAGTATTTT	CASKLRGGTDTQYF
-	TRBJ1-1	few	TRBV11-2	TGTGCCAGCAGCTTGGGACAGAACACTGAAGCTTTCTTT	CASSLGQNTEAFF
TRBD2	TRBJ2-7	-	TRBV5-5	TGTGCCAGCAGCTTCAGCGGGGAGACCTACGAGCAGTACTTC	CASSFSGETYEQYF
TRBD1	TRBJ2-5	few	TRBV28	TGTGCCAGCAGTCCCCGGACAGGGGACCTCCAAGAGACCCAGTACTTC	CASSPRTGDLQETQYF
TRBD1	TRBJ1-4	-	TRBV5-1	TGCGCCAGCAGCGCCGGGACAGGGGGTCCTGAAAAACTGTTTTTT	CASSAGTGGPEKLFF
TRBD1	TRBJ2-3	-	TRBV24-1	TGTGCCACCAGTGATTCCGGGACAGCGTACACAGATACGCAGTATTTT	CATSDSGTAYTDTQYF
-	TRBJ2-1	-	TRBV2	TGTGCCAGCAGCCCCGGCCCCAGAGGGCAGTTCTTC	CASSPGPRGQFF
-	TRBJ1-2	-	TRBV7-9	TGTGCCAGCAGCTTAGATAGCTTCTATGGCTACACCTTC	CASSLDSFYGYTF
-	TRBJ1-3	-	TRBV19	TGTGCCAGTAGTATTGGCCCAGGCAGGGCATTCGCTGGAAACACCATATATTTT	CASSIGPGRAFAGNTIYF
TRBD2	TRBJ2-2	-	TRBV7-6	TGTGCCAGCAGCTTACTGGGGGGGGACACCGGGGAGCTGTTTTTT	CASSLLGGDTGELFF
-	TRBJ2-7	-	TRBV2	TGTGCCAGCAGTGATGGGGGGTGGGGTCCCCCCTCTGACGAGCAGTACTTC	CASSDGGWGPPSDEQYF
-	TRBJ1-3	-	TRBV4-3	TGCGCCAGCAGCCAAGACTCCGCAGGCAGATCTGGAAACACCATATATTTT	CASSQDSAGRSGNTIYF